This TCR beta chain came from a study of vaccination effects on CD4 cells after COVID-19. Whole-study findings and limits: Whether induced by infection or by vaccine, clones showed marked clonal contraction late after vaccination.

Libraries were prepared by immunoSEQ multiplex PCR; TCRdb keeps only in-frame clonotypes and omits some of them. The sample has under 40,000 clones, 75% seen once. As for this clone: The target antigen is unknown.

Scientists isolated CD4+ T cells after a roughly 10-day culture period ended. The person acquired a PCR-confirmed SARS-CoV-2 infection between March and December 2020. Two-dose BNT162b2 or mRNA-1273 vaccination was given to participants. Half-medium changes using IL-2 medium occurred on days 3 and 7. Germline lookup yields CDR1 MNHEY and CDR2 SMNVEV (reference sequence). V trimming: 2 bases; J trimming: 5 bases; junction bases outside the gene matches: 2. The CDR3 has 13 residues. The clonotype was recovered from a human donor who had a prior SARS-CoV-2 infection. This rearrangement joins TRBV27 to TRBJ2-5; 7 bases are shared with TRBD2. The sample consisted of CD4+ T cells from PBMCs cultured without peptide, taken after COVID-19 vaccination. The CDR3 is CASSLRGEETQYF. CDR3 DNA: TGTGCCAGCAGTTTACGGGGGGAGGAGACCCAGTACTTC.